This entry features one T cell receptor (beta chain) sequence. The data stem from a study of blood T cells in healthy people across ages. In the study overall: About one barcoded TCR beta cDNA was captured per two T cells.

V trimming: 3 bases; J trimming: 4 bases; junction bases outside the gene matches: 3. This CDR3 has 14 residues. Per the germline V gene, CDR1 is MNHEY and CDR2 is SVGEGT. A J-beta primer mix and a sample-barcoded 5' primer were used in a second PCR of about 7 to 12 cycles. MiXCR, run by TCRdb on the 5' RACE reads, gives a single entry per CDR3 protein. In the table there are about a million distinct CDR3 sequences, about 48% of which are singletons. This receptor was obtained from a man aged 25-45 years in good health. The chain is built from TRBV6-2 or TRBV6-3 and TRBJ1-1; TRBD1 matches at 9 bases. The sample was blood. This CDR3 is CASSYLDRGTEAFF. CDR3 sequence (DNA): TGTGCCAGCAGTTATTTGGACAGGGGCACTGAAGCTTTCTTT.